A single sample gave rise to the 17 T cell receptor beta chains below, sequenced in a study of response to subunit inactivated influenza vaccine. TCRdb passed the RT-PCR reads through MiXCR, listing each CDR3 protein once. This table has 300,000 to 350,000 distinct CDR3 sequences, around 20% appearing once. Sample: PBMCs from blood, taken less than 22 months after vaccination. These receptors all come from a man in his fifties or sixties who received an inactivated influenza vaccine.

This chain links TRBV5-4 with TRBJ1-2; no clear D gene. CDR1 SGHNT and CDR2 YYREEE come from the germline V gene (reference sequence). There are 16 residues in the CDR3. V gave up 3 bases and J gave up 2 bases, with 17 bases separating them. CDR3 sequence (DNA): TGTGCCAGCAGCTACATGATCGGCTACGGGAACTATGGCTACACCTTC. Translation: CASSYMIGYGNYGYTF.

DNA of the CDR3: TGTGCCAGCAGTTTAATTTCGGGAGGGCCAAACGAGCAGTACTTC. It yields the protein CASSLISGGPNEQYF. The chain couples TRBV27 to TRBJ2-7, with 8 bases identical to TRBD2. This CDR3 is built from 15 residues. Germline V gene lookup returns CDR1 MNHEY and CDR2 SMNVEV (reference sequence). V shed 2 bases and J 5 bases; nucleotides not matched to a gene: 8.

The sample holds many counts of this clonotype. The J gene is TRBJ2-7, the V gene TRBV5-6; D unclear. In germline, CDR1 is SGHDT, CDR2 YYEEEE. V shed 6 bases and J shed 5 bases, with 15 bases lying between them. This CDR3 comprises 13 residues. The CDR3 protein is CASTVGWFDEQYF. The CDR3 DNA is TGTGCCAGCACCGTAGGATGGTTCGACGAGCAGTACTTC.

This clonotype was counted many times. The rearrangement uses TRBV4-1 and TRBJ1-6; D possibly corresponds to TRBD1 (6 bases). V was pared by 4 bases and J by 7 bases, with 8 bases between. Germline V gene data show CDR1 as MGHRA and CDR2 as YSYEKL. This CDR3 is built from 13 residues. CDR3 coding DNA: TGCGCCAGCAGCCCAGGGGTGAATTCACCCCTCCACTTT. This gives the protein CASSPGVNSPLHF.

Many counts were recorded for this clonotype. CDR3 in amino acids: CASSQAYRTGELFF. For the CDR3, the DNA is TGTGCCAGCAGCCAAGCCTATAGGACCGGGGAGCTGTTTTTT. The gene calls are TRBV4-2 and TRBJ2-2, with D unclear. Trimming removed 1 base at V and 5 bases at J, with 8 bases between. Germline V gene lookup returns CDR1 LGHNA and CDR2 YNFKEQ. The CDR3 contains 14 residues.

This clonotype was observed a handful of times. V is TRBV5-1 and J is TRBJ2-1; the match to TRBD2 covers 7 bases. V was clipped by 1 base and J by 5 bases; unmatched bases: 6. Germline assignment: CDR1 SGHRS and CDR2 YFSETQ. The CDR3 is 15 amino acids. The CDR3 DNA sequence: TGCGCCAGCAGCTTGAGCGGGAAATCCAACAATGAGCAGTTCTTC. Translated: CASSLSGKSNNEQFF.

This clonotype was observed a handful of times. The V and J genes are TRBV28 and TRBJ1-3; D gene uncertain. Germline CDR1 and CDR2: MDHEN and SYDVKM. V dropped 3 bases and J dropped 6 bases, with 15 bases sitting between them. The CDR3 is made up of 15 amino acids. The CDR3 reads CASSFSRTVQNTIYF. In DNA form, the CDR3 reads TGTGCCAGCAGTTTTTCCCGTACAGTCCAAAACACCATATATTTT.

This clonotype was recorded many times. The rearrangement joins TRBV5-1 to TRBJ1-1; TRBD1 is a possible D gene (5 bases). There are 14 residues in the CDR3. V shed 4 bases and J shed 1 base, with 11 bases lying between them. CDR1 and CDR2 (germline): SGHRS, YFSETQ. Here the CDR3 reads CASSLRTQNTEAFF. CDR3 nucleotide sequence: TGCGCCAGCAGCCTACGGACACAGAACACTGAAGCTTTCTTT.

To note about this clonotype: A junction boundary mismatches the germline segment, possibly from a read error. The chain couples TRBV12-3 or TRBV12-4 to TRBJ1-1, with D unclear. CDR3 length: 12 amino acids. In DNA, the CDR3 is TGTGCCAGCAGACCGGACTCTTCTGAACCTTTCTTT. Translating gives CASRPDSSEPFF.

The V gene is TRBV11-2, the J gene TRBJ2-7, with TRBD2 matching 14 bases. J was trimmed by 4 bases and V by 4 bases; bases with no gene match: 12. The CDR3 is 18 amino acids. Germline CDR1 and CDR2: SGHAT and FQNNGV. As DNA, the CDR3 is TGTGCCAGCAGCTGGGGACTAGCGGGAGTAAGAAGGGGGTACGAGCAGTACTTC. Its translation: CASSWGLAGVRRGYEQYF.

This clonotype was recorded a few times. The chain joins TRBV4-2 to TRBJ1-3; no definite D call. The CDR3 has 16 amino acids. Germline assignment: CDR1 LGHNA and CDR2 YNFKEQ. V dropped 1 base and J dropped 4 bases, with 14 bases sitting between them. Here the CDR3 DNA reads TGTGCCAGCAGCCAAGTATCAACAGTATCCGGAAACACCATATATTTT. Amino acids: CASSQVSTVSGNTIYF.

This sequence joins TRBV20-1 and TRBJ2-5; D might be TRBD2 (5 bases). The CDR3 length is 13 residues. CDR1 and CDR2 (germline): DFQATT, SNEGSKA (reference sequence). Trimming removed 2 bases from V and 5 bases from J, with 12 bases in between. CDR3 nucleotides: TGCAGTGCTAGATTGAGCGGCGTCGAGACCCAGTACTTC. This translates into CSARLSGVETQYF.

J is TRBJ2-3 and V is TRBV6-2 or TRBV6-3; D unclear. The CDR3 sequence is 14 residues long. Looked up from germline, CDR1 is MNHEY and CDR2 is SVGEGT. V was pared by 6 bases and J by 1 base, with 11 bases between. The CDR3 DNA reads as TGTGCCAGCAGCCCAGTCGACCGCACAGATACGCAGTATTTT. Translation gives CASSPVDRTDTQYF.

Many counts were recorded for this clonotype. V is TRBV27 and J is TRBJ1-5; D uncertain. The V and J ends lost 3 bases and 1 base respectively, with 10 bases between them. Germline V gene data show CDR1 as MNHEY and CDR2 as SMNVEV (reference sequence). The CDR3 runs 15 residues. This chain's CDR3 is CASSFVGESNQPQHF. CDR3 bases: TGTGCCAGCAGTTTTGTCGGGGAAAGCAATCAGCCCCAGCATTTT.

The chain combines TRBV20-1 with TRBJ2-3; D unresolved. V shed 5 bases and J shed 0 bases, with 9 bases lying between them. Germline V CDR1 and CDR2: DFQATT, SNEGSKA (reference sequence). The CDR3 totals 13 residues. DNA for the CDR3: TGCAGTGCTCCTGGTCCCAGCACAGATACGCAGTATTTT. Protein product: CSAPGPSTDTQYF.

The chain couples TRBV10-2 to TRBJ1-5; D is possibly TRBD1 (5 bases). V lost 2 bases and J 5 bases, leaving 16 bases between the germline ends. The CDR3 has 16 residues. Germline CDR1 is WSHSY and CDR2 is SAAADI. The CDR3 coding sequence is TGCGCCAGCAGTGAGGGCTTGCTACAGGTCTATCAGCCCCAGCATTTT. Its translation is CASSEGLLQVYQPQHF.

This clonotype has just a few counts. The rearrangement uses TRBV6-2 or TRBV6-3 and TRBJ2-6, with D unresolved. CDR1 MNHEY and CDR2 SVGEGT come from the germline V gene. Between the trimmed V and J ends, which lost 2 bases and 1 base, there was a span of 6 bases. This CDR3 has 15 amino acids. This CDR3 is CASSYEESGANVLTF. CDR3 nucleotide sequence: TGTGCCAGCAGTTACGAGGAGTCTGGGGCCAACGTCCTGACTTTC.